The rows below give T cell receptor beta chains drawn from one sample of a study of blood T cell repertoires in COVID-19. Using immunoSEQ multiplex PCR, the repertoire was profiled, and TCRdb retains in-frame clones only, with some absent. In the table there are under 550,000 clones, about 90% of which are singletons. Sequenced material: peripheral blood. The receptors come from a young man with COVID-19, enrolled during active disease. The conserved cysteine and the conserved F or W are not part of the CDR3 here.

TRBJ1-5 12 TRBV7-9 ASSLTGDRVPQH
TRBJ2-1 13 TRBV5-4 ASSDSRDQSNEQF
TRBJ2-1 14 TRBV4-1 ASSQDSRLAGTLQF
TRBJ1-2 11 TRBV29-1 SVEDRGWDGYT
TRBJ2-7 9 TRBV20-1 SADLLDEQY
TRBJ2-3 14 TRBV5-4 ASSPPDRISTDTQY
TRBJ2-5 11 TRBV30 ACQDRGIETQY
TRBJ2-2 14 TRBV19 ASSIAGLTNTGELF
TRBJ1-6 12 TRBV24-1 ATRGSSYNSPLH
TRBJ1-5 11 TRBV19 ASSVGETQPQH
TRBJ2-7 13 TRBV7-8 ASSPRDRGSYEQY
TRBJ2-3 10 TRBV7-2 ASSSRSDTQY
TRBJ2-1 12 TRBV3-1/TRBV3-2 ASSQVDSYNEQF
TRBJ2-5 9 TRBV5-5 ASNNQGTQY
TRBJ1-1 15 TRBV2 ASRGHFGTAENTEAF
TRBJ2-7 16 TRBV7-2 ASSLEYKRGPRGVEQY
TRBJ1-2 13 TRBV21-1 ASSKKTSGNYGYT
TRBJ1-3 15 TRBV7-2 ASSSPDRQVEKNTIY
TRBJ2-7 12 TRBV10-2 ASRDSGRAYEQY
TRBJ2-1 12 TRBV11-2 ASRSIAGGNEQF
TRBJ2-7 14 TRBV11-1 ASSDPGVPPPYEQY
TRBJ1-6 12 TRBV2 ASSDKGFGSPLH
TRBJ1-5 13 TRBV27 ASSSGGGSNQPQH
TRBJ2-7 12 TRBV27 ASSSLRAIYEQY
TRBJ2-7 10 TRBV6-5 ASSIDSYEQY
TRBJ2-1 13 TRBV19 ASSIARGNYNEQF
TRBJ1-1 13 TRBV7-3 ASSLTVVRNTEAF
TRBJ2-7 12 TRBV5-1 ASSPTGDGYEQY
TRBJ1-4 11 TRBV12-3/TRBV12-4 ASAPGGQEKLF
TRBJ2-3 13 TRBV5-1 ASAEEGWTPDTQY
TRBJ2-2 15 TRBV5-1 ASSPLAGGSNTGELF
TRBJ1-1 10 TRBV6-5 ASCPGYTEAF
TRBJ1-2 11 TRBV28 ASAQGAIEGYT
TRBJ2-5 15 TRBV7-9 ASAPGLAGMGQETQY
TRBJ1-5 14 TRBV6-1 ASSEARHGLNQPQH
TRBJ2-2 13 TRBV10-1 ASSDPGQGGGELF
TRBJ2-3 14 TRBV7-2 ASSLASGRTGDTQY
TRBJ2-1 14 TRBV6-6 ASSTYTEFSYNEQF
TRBJ1-2 11 TRBV4-1 ASSHQGADGYT
TRBJ1-1 13 TRBV19 ASSALGQPNTEAF
TRBJ2-2 14 TRBV27 ASSFAGIANTGELF
TRBJ1-1 11 TRBV4-1 ASSQMGLTEAF
TRBJ2-7 13 TRBV11-2 ASSWDRVSSYEQY
TRBJ2-1 13 TRBV11-2 ASLNQGNSYNEQF
TRBJ2-5 17 TRBV13 ASSSSVGWEDPNRETQY
TRBJ1-2 12 TRBV5-8 ASTGQGGGYGYT